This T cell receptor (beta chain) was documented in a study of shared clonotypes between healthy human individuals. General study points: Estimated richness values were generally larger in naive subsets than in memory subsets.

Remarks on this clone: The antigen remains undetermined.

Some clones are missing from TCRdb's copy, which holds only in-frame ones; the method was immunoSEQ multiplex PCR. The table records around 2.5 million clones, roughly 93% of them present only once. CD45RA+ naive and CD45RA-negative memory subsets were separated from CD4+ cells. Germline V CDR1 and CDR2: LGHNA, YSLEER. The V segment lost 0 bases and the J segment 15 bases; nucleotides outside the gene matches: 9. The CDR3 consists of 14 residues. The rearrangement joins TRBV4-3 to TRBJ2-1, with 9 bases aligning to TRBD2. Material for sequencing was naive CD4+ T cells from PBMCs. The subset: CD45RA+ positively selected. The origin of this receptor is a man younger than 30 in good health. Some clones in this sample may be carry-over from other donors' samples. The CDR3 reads CASSQELGGRAVFF. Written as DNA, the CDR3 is TGCGCCAGCAGCCAAGAATTGGGCGGGAGGGCCGTGTTCTTC.